This TCR beta chain was sequenced for a study of blood T cell repertoires in COVID-19. Germline V gene sequence: CDR1 SNHLY, CDR2 FYNNEI. The J segment lost 5 bases and the V segment lost 6 bases, leaving 8 bases of the junction unmatched. CDR3 length: 17 amino acids. This clone was detected many times. Sequencing used immunoSEQ multiplex PCR; TCRdb keeps in-frame clones, though not all of them. The top ten hold 8.5% to 10% of the sample, which has 100,000 to 150,000 clones, about four fifths seen once. The sample consisted of peripheral blood. The chain links TRBV2 to TRBJ2-2; TRBD2 matches at 14 bases. The receptor was derived from a man between 35 and 55 years old with active or convalescent COVID-19. CDR3 coding DNA: TGTGCCAGCAGGAAGACTAGCGGGGGGGCCGGAACCGGGGAGCTGTTTTTT. Translating gives CASRKTSGGAGTGELFF.